This T cell receptor (beta chain) was retrieved from a study of CD8+ T cells in alopecia areata. Germline values: CDR1 SEHNR, CDR2 FQNEAQ (reference sequence). V was trimmed by 4 bases and J by 4 bases, leaving 16 bases between them. The CDR3 length is 15 residues. RNA extraction was followed by reverse transcription into cDNA, which acted as the sequencing template. The data were produced by immunoSEQ multiplex PCR, yet TCRdb's version contains in-frame clones alone and is incomplete. The sample lists 110,000 to 150,000 clones; roughly 80% were seen once. Sample treatment: oral pan-JAK inhibitor, 5-10 mg twice daily. Isolation of CD4+ and CD8+ T cells from PBMCs was achieved by sorting. In the case of this clone: What it binds is not known.

Overall study findings and caveats: On tofacitinib, scalp and blood still held many of the expanded lesional clones.

The material was CD8+ T cells sorted from blood, obtained at week 4, from a patient treated with tofacitinib. The rearrangement uses TRBV7-9 and TRBJ2-5, with D maybe TRBD2 (7 bases). This clonotype originated in a human donor with alopecia areata. CDR3 bases: TGTGCCAGCAGCTCTCTCGCGGGGGCGGGAGAGACCCAGTACTTC. This translates into CASSSLAGAGETQYF.